The 8 T cell receptor beta chains below all came from one sample that was sequenced in a study of blood T cell repertoires in COVID-19. TCRdb's copy holds only in-frame clones and misses some; the assay was immunoSEQ multiplex PCR. The table includes approximately 170,000 clones, more than 70% detected once. Specimen: peripheral blood. The receptors stem from a man aged 50 or older who had recovered from COVID-19.

CDR3 in amino acids: CASHTSGGGNEQFF. CDR3 DNA sequence: TGTGCCAGCCATACTAGCGGGGGGGGAAATGAGCAGTTCTTC. The gene calls are TRBV4-2 and TRBJ2-1, with 13 bases that match TRBD2. The V and J ends lost 8 bases and 7 bases, in that order; junction bases with no gene match: 5. The CDR3 loop spans 14 amino acids. Germline assignment: CDR1 LGHNA and CDR2 YNFKEQ.

The chain combines TRBV20-1 with TRBJ1-5; D gene ambiguous. CDR1 and CDR2 from the germline V gene are DFQATT and SNEGSKA (reference sequence). The CDR3 is 11 residues long. Trimming took off 1 base at V and 7 bases at J, with 5 bases between the two ends. CDR3 residues: CSARAGQPQHF. In DNA form, the CDR3 reads TGCAGTGCTAGAGCGGGGCAGCCCCAGCATTTT.

The chain has TRBV3-1 (or the pseudogene TRBV3-2) and TRBJ1-4; 9 bases align to TRBD1. The CDR3 contains 13 residues. Germline V gives CDR1 LGHDT, CDR2 YNNKEL (reference sequence). Trimming took 4 bases from V and 14 from J; bases not matched to a gene: 8. The CDR3 loop reads CASSLLRDRALFF. The CDR3 nucleotides read TGTGCCAGCAGCCTCTTAAGGGACAGGGCGCTGTTTTTT.

The table lists this clone with a count of one. V usage is TRBV6-5 and J usage is TRBJ1-1; D is perhaps TRBD1 (5 bases). The CDR3 is 13 amino acids. The V end was cut by 11 bases, the J end by 5 bases, with 18 bases between. The germline gives CDR1 MNHEY, CDR2 SVGAGI. The CDR3: CAVKGYGDTEAFF. CDR3 DNA sequence: TGTGCCGTTAAGGGGTATGGAGATACTGAAGCTTTCTTT.

The chain carries TRBV5-4 and TRBJ1-1; perhaps TRBD1 as D (6 bases). CDR1 SGHNT and CDR2 YYREEE come from the germline V gene (reference sequence). The CDR3 has 13 residues. V lost 2 bases to trimming and J lost 7 bases, with 12 bases between them. CDR3 bases: TGTGCCAGCAGCTTCGGGGGGCGGAGTGAAGCTTTCTTT. Amino acid sequence: CASSFGGRSEAFF.

The rearrangement joins TRBV4-1 to TRBJ1-3; no reliable D call. The CDR3 is 13 residues long. Between the trimmed V and J ends, which lost 5 bases and 4 bases, there was a span of 9 bases. Germline-derived CDR1 and CDR2 are MGHRA and YSYEKL. The CDR3 sequence is CASSGVLGNTIYF. The CDR3 DNA reads as TGCGCCAGCAGCGGAGTCTTAGGAAACACCATATATTTT.

This sequence joins TRBV9 and TRBJ2-1; TRBD2 agrees at 11 bases. This CDR3 comprises 17 residues. V gave up 4 bases and J gave up 6 bases; unmatched junction bases: 12. The germline V gene has CDR1 SGDLS and CDR2 YYNGEE. The CDR3 DNA reads TGTGCCAGCAGCTCCGGGACTAGCGGAGGTATTGGCAATGAGCAGTTCTTC. It translates to CASSSGTSGGIGNEQFF.

The table lists this clone with a count of one. The J gene is TRBJ2-1, the V gene TRBV3-1 (or the pseudogene TRBV3-2), with 13 bases fitting TRBD2. Germline V gives CDR1 LGHDT, CDR2 YNNKEL (reference sequence). J gave up 5 bases and V 6 bases, and 1 base lay outside the gene matches. This CDR3 has 14 amino acids. The CDR3 DNA follows: TGTGCCAGCAGAGGGACTAGCGGGGACAATGAGCAGTTCTTC. Protein sequence: CASRGTSGDNEQFF.